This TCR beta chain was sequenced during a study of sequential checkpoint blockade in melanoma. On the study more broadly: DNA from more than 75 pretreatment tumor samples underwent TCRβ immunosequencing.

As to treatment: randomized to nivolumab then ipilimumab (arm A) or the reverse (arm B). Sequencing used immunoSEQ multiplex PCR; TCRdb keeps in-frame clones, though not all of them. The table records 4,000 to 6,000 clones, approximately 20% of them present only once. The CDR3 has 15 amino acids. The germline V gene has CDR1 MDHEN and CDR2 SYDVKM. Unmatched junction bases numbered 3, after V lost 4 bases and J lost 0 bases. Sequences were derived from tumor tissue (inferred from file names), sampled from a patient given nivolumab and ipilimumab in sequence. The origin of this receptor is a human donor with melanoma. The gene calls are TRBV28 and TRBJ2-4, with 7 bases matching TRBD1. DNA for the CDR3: TGTGCCAGCAGTTGGACAGGATTAGCCAAAAACATTCAGTACTTC. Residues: CASSWTGLAKNIQYF.